Each of the 26 T cell receptor beta chains below was sequenced from the same sample in a study of cytomegalovirus exposure and HLA in healthy donors (dated by TCRdb to 2015 to 2018). The library was made by the immunoSEQ multiplex PCR assay. For the multiplex PCR, a mixture combining 60 forward primers for TCR Vbeta segments and 13 reverse primers for TCR Jbeta segments was used. What TCRdb holds here is the immuneACCESS table cut down to in-frame rearrangements. Part of the clones is not present; checked against another copy, under half of the missing clones reflect an unresolved V gene, and the others are unexplained. This sample comprises around 120,000 clones, 80% to 90% of them detected only once. The ten most abundant clones make up 5.5% to 6% of the sample. The source material was PBMCs. Every receptor here comes from a woman in her thirties or forties in good health and CMV-seropositive.

The J gene is TRBJ2-3, the V gene TRBV7-2; 16 nucleotides line up with TRBD2. Germline V lookup: CDR1 SGHTA, CDR2 FQGNSA. There are 18 residues in the CDR3. The J segment lost 6 bases and the V segment lost 5 bases, leaving 11 bases of the junction unmatched. As DNA, the CDR3 is TGTGCCAGCAGCCTGGGACTAGCGGGAGGGCCACATCTCGATACGCAGTATTTT. This translates into CASSLGLAGGPHLDTQYF.

This clone was observed a few times. V is TRBV5-5 and J is TRBJ1-5; D is undetermined. This CDR3 contains 14 residues. Germline assignment: CDR1 SGHKS and CDR2 YYEKEE (reference sequence). The V gene lost 0 bases and the J gene lost 4 bases, with 8 bases spanning the gap. This CDR3 is CASSLGQSNQPQHF. The CDR3 DNA sequence: TGTGCCAGCAGCTTGGGGCAGTCGAATCAGCCCCAGCATTTT.

The chain combines TRBV30 with TRBJ1-2; perhaps TRBD1 as D (5 bases). CDR1 and CDR2 (germline): GTSNPN, SVGIG (reference sequence). The CDR3 spans 12 residues. V lost 3 bases and J lost 8, with 13 bases in between. CDR3 region: CAWSFGGGGYTF. CDR3 sequence (DNA): TGTGCCTGGAGCTTCGGGGGAGGGGGCTACACCTTC.

The genes are TRBV27 and TRBJ2-5; 11 nucleotides agree with TRBD2. The CDR3 sequence is 13 residues long. CDR1 is MNHEY, CDR2 SMNVEV, per germline (reference sequence). V lost 7 bases and J lost 5; bases outside the gene matches: 3. As DNA, the CDR3 is TGTGCCAGCAAACTAGCGGGGGCCGAGACCCAGTACTTC. It encodes CASKLAGAETQYF.

The chain couples TRBV7-2 to TRBJ1-2; TRBD1 agrees at 7 bases. The CDR3 is made up of 14 amino acids. V lost 4 bases to trimming and J lost 3 bases; unmatched junction nucleotides: 5. The germline V gene encodes CDR1 SGHTA and CDR2 FQGNSA. The CDR3 here is CASSSPTGYYGYTF. The CDR3, as DNA: TGTGCCAGCAGCTCCCCGACAGGGTACTATGGCTACACCTTC.

The chain recombines TRBV30 with TRBJ2-5, with D perhaps matching TRBD2 (6 bases). The germline gives CDR1 GTSNPN, CDR2 SVGIG (reference sequence). This CDR3 has 14 amino acids. Trimming removed 2 bases at V and 4 bases at J, with 14 bases between. The CDR3 protein is CAWSQTGLRETQYF. CDR3 in DNA: TGTGCCTGGAGTCAAACGGGACTCCGAGAGACCCAGTACTTC.

CDR3 in amino acids: CASSSRPGQGGDEQFF. The CDR3 DNA is TGTGCCAGCAGCTCCCGTCCGGGACAGGGAGGGGATGAGCAGTTCTTC. The V gene is TRBV7-3, the J gene TRBJ2-1; 9 positions agree with TRBD1. This CDR3 region has 16 residues. In germline, CDR1 is SGHTA, CDR2 FQGTGA. After removal of 4 bases from V and 8 bases from J, the junction contained 12 bases not matched to a gene.

V usage is TRBV19 and J usage is TRBJ1-1; D ambiguous. Germline CDR1 is LNHDA and CDR2 is SQIVND (reference sequence). This CDR3 is built from 16 residues. V was pared by 3 bases and J by 5 bases, with 19 bases between. CDR3 amino acids: CASSIVRIGDGTEAFF. CDR3 coding DNA: TGTGCCAGTAGTATCGTTCGGATTGGAGACGGTACTGAAGCTTTCTTT.

V gene TRBV25-1 combines with J gene TRBJ1-1, with D possibly TRBD1 on 5 matching bases. The CDR3 contains 14 residues. Looked up from germline, CDR1 is MGHDK and CDR2 is SYGVNS. Trimming pared 6 bases from V and 3 bases from J, leaving 14 bases between. CDR3 bases: TGTGCCAGCAGACCGCGGGGGGTGCACACTGAAGCTTTCTTT. It codes for CASRPRGVHTEAFF.

The CDR3 DNA is TGTGCCAGCAGCCCCTATATCACCGGGGAGCTGTTTTTT. Its protein is CASSPYITGELFF. The chain couples TRBV7-2 to TRBJ2-2; D is uncertain. In germline, CDR1 is SGHTA, CDR2 FQGNSA. V lost 5 bases, J lost 4 bases, and 8 bases lay in between. The CDR3 contains 13 residues.

The chain has TRBV7-8 and TRBJ2-7; perhaps TRBD1 as D (6 bases). Deletions cut 5 bases from V and 6 bases from J, with 14 bases between. CDR1 is SGHVS, CDR2 FQNEAQ, per germline. This CDR3 region has 13 residues. For the CDR3, the DNA is TGTGCCAGCAGCCAGAATCAAGGGGGCGAGCAGTACTTC. Encoded protein: CASSQNQGGEQYF.

The J gene is TRBJ2-5, the V gene TRBV4-3; TRBD2 matches at 8 bases. The trim removed 4 bases at V and 5 bases at J, leaving 3 bases unmatched. The germline gives CDR1 LGHNA, CDR2 YSLEER. The CDR3 length is 13 residues. Written as DNA, the CDR3 is TGCGCCAGCAGCCGAGCGGGAGAGGAGACCCAGTACTTC. This encodes CASSRAGEETQYF.

This clone turned up a few times. The chain joins TRBV19 to TRBJ2-5; D perhaps matches TRBD1 (5 bases). In germline, CDR1 is LNHDA, CDR2 SQIVND (reference sequence). The CDR3 totals 15 residues. Trimming stripped 5 bases from V and 2 bases from J, with 15 bases between. The CDR3 sequence: CASSVLSGIQETQYF. DNA for the CDR3: TGTGCCAGTAGTGTCCTTTCAGGGATTCAAGAGACCCAGTACTTC.

This clone counts as medium-sized. The chain carries TRBV2 and TRBJ2-5; D may be TRBD1 (6 bases). V lost 7 bases, J lost 2 bases, and 14 bases lay in between. This CDR3 comprises 14 residues. Germline loops: CDR1 SNHLY, CDR2 FYNNEI. The CDR3 bases are TGTGCCAGCACTCACCAGGGGCCACAAGAGACCCAGTACTTC. Amino acids: CASTHQGPQETQYF. Variable domain in full (rest from reference TRBV2 and TRBJ2-5): EPEVTQTPSHQVTQMGQEVILRCVPISNHLYFYWYRQILGQKVEFLVSFYNNEISEKSEIFDDQFSVERPDGSNFTLKIRSTKLEDSAMYFCASTHQGPQETQYFGPGTRLLVL.

The chain recombines TRBV28 with TRBJ1-1; 7 bases line up with TRBD1. Germline V gene lookup returns CDR1 MDHEN and CDR2 SYDVKM. This CDR3 has 15 amino acids. J lost 1 base, V lost 3 bases, and 5 bases had no gene match. The CDR3 region is CASSFRDRPNTEAFF. CDR3 sequence (DNA): TGTGCCAGCAGTTTTCGGGACAGACCGAACACTGAAGCTTTCTTT.

V and J are TRBV27 and TRBJ1-6; weak D call: TRBD1 (5 bases). Trimming removed 6 bases at V and 13 bases at J, with 19 bases between. This CDR3 is 14 amino acids long. The germline V gene has CDR1 MNHEY and CDR2 SMNVEV (reference sequence). The CDR3 DNA reads as TGTGCCAGCAGCTTAGGGCAGGGTATGGGTCCCCTCCACTTT. Its protein product is CASSLGQGMGPLHF.

The V and J genes are TRBV5-6 and TRBJ2-7; possible D gene TRBD1, 6 bases. Trimming removed 0 bases from V and 3 bases from J, with 10 bases in between. CDR1 is SGHDT, CDR2 YYEEEE, per germline. The CDR3 runs to 14 residues. The CDR3 region is CASSLDRVIYEQYF. The CDR3 bases are TGTGCCAGCAGCTTGGACAGGGTTATCTACGAGCAGTACTTC. The full variable domain, in which reference TRBV5-6 and TRBJ2-7 provide the parts outside the CDR3, is DAGVTQSPTHLIKTRGQQVTLRCSPKSGHDTVSWYQQALGQGPQFIFQYYEEEERQRGNFPDRFSGHQFPNYSSELNVNALLLGDSALYLCASSLDRVIYEQYFGPGTRLTVT.

The rearrangement joins TRBV9 to TRBJ1-2; D ambiguous. The CDR3 totals 14 residues. Trimming cost V 3 bases and J 4 bases, with 13 bases left between them. Germline lookup yields CDR1 SGDLS and CDR2 YYNGEE. The DNA of the CDR3 is TGTGCCAGCAGCGCTCTAGGAGCCAGCTATGGCTACACCTTC. Amino acids: CASSALGASYGYTF.

This clone was seen just once. CDR3 bases: TGTGCCAGCAGCTGGAACAGACCCCCCTACGAGCAGTACTTC. As protein: CASSWNRPPYEQYF. V is TRBV5-4 and J is TRBJ2-7; D remains ambiguous. The CDR3 contains 14 residues. Germline-derived CDR1 and CDR2 are SGHNT and YYREEE (reference sequence). Trimming took off 3 bases at V and 2 bases at J, with 12 bases between the two ends.

In this sample, this clone turned up once. The CDR3 spells CASTGTSVNTGELFF. CDR3 DNA sequence: TGTGCCAGCACCGGGACTAGCGTTAACACCGGGGAGCTGTTTTTT. This chain links TRBV5-6 with TRBJ2-2; 10 bases align to TRBD2. This CDR3 spans 15 amino acids. Germline V gives CDR1 SGHDT, CDR2 YYEEEE. Losses at the gene ends were 6 bases for V and 2 bases for J; bases not matched to a gene: 4.

This sequence joins TRBV5-4 and TRBJ2-5; D is ambiguous. V shed 6 bases and J shed 5 bases, with 20 bases lying between them. Germline V gene lookup returns CDR1 SGHNT and CDR2 YYREEE (reference sequence). This CDR3 is built from 15 residues. This chain's CDR3 is CASTTSPAVEETQYF. The CDR3 DNA sequence: TGTGCCAGCACCACATCCCCCGCGGTAGAGGAGACCCAGTACTTC. The complete variable domain, with remaining parts taken from reference TRBV5-4 and TRBJ2-5, reads ETGVTQSPTHLIKTRGQQVTLRCSSQSGHNTVSWYQQALGQGPQFIFQYYREEENGRGNFPPRFSGLQFPNYSSELNVNALELDDSALYLCASTTSPAVEETQYFGPGTRLLVL.

The chain uses TRBV4-3 and TRBJ1-5; D is uncertain. This CDR3 is built from 15 residues. Germline V gene data show CDR1 as LGHNA and CDR2 as YSLEER. Trimming stripped 0 bases from V and 6 bases from J, with 12 bases between. The chain's CDR3 is CASSQEGGVGQPQHF. CDR3 in DNA: TGCGCCAGCAGCCAAGAGGGCGGGGTAGGTCAGCCCCAGCATTTT.

The V gene is TRBV27, the J gene TRBJ2-1, with TRBD2 matching over 8 bases. The trim removed 6 bases at V and 9 bases at J, leaving 16 bases unmatched. CDR1 is MNHEY and CDR2 is SMNVEV in the germline V gene (reference sequence). CDR3 length: 16 residues. CDR3 sequence reads: CASSLIPGLGEVEQFF. In DNA, the CDR3 is TGTGCCAGCAGCTTAATTCCGGGACTAGGAGAGGTTGAGCAGTTCTTC.

The chain couples TRBV10-2 to TRBJ2-7, with 7 bases that match TRBD2. Germline CDR1 WSHSY, CDR2 SAAADI. This CDR3 has 12 residues. V lost 7 bases, J lost 2 bases, and 2 bases stayed unmatched. The CDR3 nucleotides are TGCGCCAGCATGGGGACTACCTACGAGCAGTACTTC. Its protein is CASMGTTYEQYF.

The chain combines TRBV6-4 with TRBJ2-1; the match to TRBD1 covers 11 bases. This CDR3 spans 14 amino acids. Trimming took 2 bases from V and 6 from J; bases not matched to a gene: 0. The germline CDR1 and CDR2 sequences are MRHNA and SNTAGT. This CDR3 is CASSDGTGGNEQFF. The CDR3 DNA is TGTGCCAGCAGTGACGGGACAGGGGGCAATGAGCAGTTCTTC.

This rearrangement joins TRBV2 to TRBJ1-2; D is undetermined. The CDR3 is 15 amino acids. V shed 1 base and J shed 6 bases, with 15 bases lying between them. Germline loops: CDR1 SNHLY, CDR2 FYNNEI. CDR3 protein: CASSEVSRVANGYTF. The CDR3 coding sequence is TGTGCCAGCAGTGAAGTATCGAGGGTAGCGAATGGCTACACCTTC.